Shown below are 5 T cell receptor beta chains from a single sample sequenced in a study of Ad26.COV2.S vaccination and SARS-CoV-2 variants. Treatment in this sample: around 19 received Ad26.COV2.S at low or high dose, single or two shots; five or six received placebo; per-sample allocation not given. Each sample was drawn 63 days after the first injection (of vaccine or placebo). Repertoires were generated with immunoSEQ multiplex PCR, while TCRdb's copy carries only in-frame clones and drops some. The data contain about 420,000 clones, 88% of them seen just once; the ten biggest clones take up 3.6%. This specimen was peripheral blood, taken in a trial of Ad26.COV2.S vaccine versus placebo. Receptors originate from a person aged 18-60 years who received the Ad26.COV2.S COVID-19 vaccine or a placebo.

The rearrangement links TRBV27 to TRBJ1-5; D call uncertain. This CDR3 spans 13 amino acids. V gave up 2 bases and J gave up 6 bases, with 8 bases separating them. Germline V lookup: CDR1 MNHEY, CDR2 SMNVEV (reference sequence). Here the CDR3 reads CASSLSGVQPQHF. The DNA for the CDR3 is TGTGCCAGCAGTTTAAGTGGGGTTCAGCCCCAGCATTTT.

This chain joins TRBV2 and TRBJ1-1; no clear D gene. The V gene lost 7 bases and the J gene lost 0 bases, with 12 bases spanning the gap. The CDR3 length is 14 residues. CDR1 and CDR2 from the germline V gene are SNHLY and FYNNEI. This chain's CDR3 is CASNKMEVNTEAFF. Written as DNA, the CDR3 is TGTGCCAGCAACAAAATGGAAGTGAACACTGAAGCTTTCTTT.

The chain uses TRBV7-8 and TRBJ2-1, with D possibly TRBD2 on 7 matching bases. The CDR3 runs 14 residues. With 1 base removed from V and 8 bases from J, the gap between germline ends came to 12 bases. The germline V gene has CDR1 SGHVS and CDR2 FQNEAQ. The chain's CDR3 is CASSLVEGGDEQFF. CDR3 nucleotide sequence: TGTGCCAGCAGCTTAGTGGAAGGGGGGGATGAGCAGTTCTTC.

The genes are TRBV25-1 and TRBJ1-6; D remains ambiguous. Germline lookup yields CDR1 MGHDK and CDR2 SYGVNS. The CDR3 is 13 residues long. Between the trimmed V and J ends, which lost 7 bases and 5 bases, there was a span of 9 bases. The CDR3 nucleotides read TGTGCCAGCACCCCGGCCCATAATTCACCCCTCCACTTT. It yields the protein CASTPAHNSPLHF.

This clone was picked up one time. This chain joins TRBV30 and TRBJ2-1; unclear D gene. The CDR3 loop spans 16 amino acids. The ends were cut back, 0 bases at V and 4 bases at J, with 16 bases in the middle. The V gene's germline CDR1 is GTSNPN and CDR2 SVGIG (reference sequence). CDR3: CAWSVGRVNIYNEQFF. As DNA, the CDR3 is TGTGCCTGGAGTGTGGGTCGGGTGAACATTTACAATGAGCAGTTCTTC.